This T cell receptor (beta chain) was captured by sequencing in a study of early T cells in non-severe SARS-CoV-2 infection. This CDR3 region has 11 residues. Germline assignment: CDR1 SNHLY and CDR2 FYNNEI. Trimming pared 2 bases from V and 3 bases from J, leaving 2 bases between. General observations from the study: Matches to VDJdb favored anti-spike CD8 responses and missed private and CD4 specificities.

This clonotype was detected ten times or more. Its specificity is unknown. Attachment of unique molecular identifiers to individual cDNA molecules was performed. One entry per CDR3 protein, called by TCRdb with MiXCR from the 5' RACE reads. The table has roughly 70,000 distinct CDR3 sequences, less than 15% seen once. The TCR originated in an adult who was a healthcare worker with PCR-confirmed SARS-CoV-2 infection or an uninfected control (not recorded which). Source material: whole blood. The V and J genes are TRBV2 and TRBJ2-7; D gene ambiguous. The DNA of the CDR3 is TGTGCCAGCAGTGAAATCTACGAGCAGTACTTC. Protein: CASSEIYEQYF.